These T cell receptor beta chains were read from a single sample in a study of beta chain features in type 1 diabetes. The table came from immunoSEQ multiplex PCR; TCRdb's copy has only in-frame clones and leaves some out. The sample gives some 250,000 clones, about a tenth of which show up once; approximately 0.017% is in the top ten. Material: naive CD4+ T cells from blood. These receptors all come from a man younger than 45 with type 1 diabetes. The CDR3 runs from the conserved cysteine through the conserved F or W. The order of the fields is D gene, clone size, V gene, J gene, CDR3 DNA, CDR3 protein. The D gene is left open where the match is weak. Clone size, where shown, is once, few, many, or a class for clones that have expanded.

-	few	TRBV7-3	TRBJ2-1	TGTGCCAGCAGCCCCGGGACACTTTACAATGAGCAGTTCTTC	CASSPGTLYNEQFF
TRBD1	-	TRBV30	TRBJ1-5	TGTGCCTGGAGTACAGACAGGGCAGATCAGCCCCAGCATTTT	CAWSTDRADQPQHF
-	-	TRBV6-5	TRBJ1-2	TGTGCCAGCAGTTACGGTGGCGGGAGCTATGGCTACACCTTC	CASSYGGGSYGYTF
-	few	TRBV9	TRBJ1-6	TGTGCCAGCAGCTCGCGGGCCGTCGTTAATTCACCCCTCCACTTT	CASSSRAVVNSPLHF
TRBD2	few	TRBV28	TRBJ2-1	TGTGCCAGCAGTATAGCGGGGGGCGCGGAGTTCTTC	CASSIAGGAEFF
TRBD2	few	TRBV7-3	TRBJ2-3	TGTGCCAGCAGCTCAGGGACTAGCGGATTAGATACGCAGTATTTT	CASSSGTSGLDTQYF
TRBD1	-	TRBV5-1	TRBJ2-3	TGCGCCAGCAGCTCGGACAGGGACCCAGATACGCAGTATTTT	CASSSDRDPDTQYF
-	few	TRBV2	TRBJ2-1	TGTGCCAGCAGTGAGTTAAGCCTCCAGTTCTTC	CASSELSLQFF
TRBD2	few	TRBV18	TRBJ2-3	TGTGCCAGCTCGCCTACTAGCGGAAGCACAGATACGCAGTATTTT	CASSPTSGSTDTQYF
-	-	TRBV5-1	TRBJ2-5	TGCGCCAGCAGACGGGAAGTCCAAGAGACCCAGTACTTC	CASRREVQETQYF
TRBD1	few	TRBV15	TRBJ1-4	TGTGCCACCAGCAGAGTGGACAGGGGTAATGAAAAACTGTTTTTT	CATSRVDRGNEKLFF
-	-	TRBV9	TRBJ2-1	TGTGCCAGCAGCGTAGGGGTCAGGGGTGATGAGCAGTTCTTC	CASSVGVRGDEQFF
-	-	TRBV18	TRBJ2-2	TGTGCCAGCTCACCACCCAGTCACCCCACCGGGGAGCTGTTTTTT	CASSPPSHPTGELFF
-	-	TRBV29-1	TRBJ1-2	TGCAGCGTTCGGGGGGCGGGCTATGGCTACACCTTC	CSVRGAGYGYTF
-	few	TRBV5-1	TRBJ2-5	TGCGCCAGCACCCCGGTGAGCGGACCCCAAGAGACCCAGTACTTC	CASTPVSGPQETQYF
TRBD1	few	TRBV2	TRBJ2-2	TGTGCCAGCCAATCGGGACAGGGTTCCGGGGAGCTGTTTTTT	CASQSGQGSGELFF
-	-	TRBV7-2	TRBJ2-3	TGTGCCAGCAGCCGCGGGGGCGATACGCAGTATTTT	CASSRGGDTQYF
TRBD2	-	TRBV29-1	TRBJ2-3	TGCAGCGCTCGACTAGCGGGGGGGTCGGATACGCAGTATTTT	CSARLAGGSDTQYF
-	-	TRBV27	TRBJ2-7	TGTGCCAGCAGTTTATCCTATACAGGCTCCTACGAGCAGTACTTC	CASSLSYTGSYEQYF
-	-	TRBV5-1	TRBJ2-1	TGCGCCAGCAGCTTGGCCCCCCAGGGAAATGAGCAGTTCTTC	CASSLAPQGNEQFF
-	few	TRBV4-2	TRBJ1-1	TGTGCCAGCAGCCAAGCTTCAGGGTCGAACACTGAAGCTTTCTTT	CASSQASGSNTEAFF
-	few	TRBV9	TRBJ1-2	TGTGCCAGCAGCGTAGACTCTAACTATGGCTACACCTTC	CASSVDSNYGYTF
TRBD2	few	TRBV7-8	TRBJ2-1	TGTGCCAGCAGCGTCGGTTCTAGCGGGGTCGCCAATGAGCAGTTCTTC	CASSVGSSGVANEQFF
-	-	TRBV19	TRBJ2-7	TGTGCCAGTAGTATAGGAGGGAGCTCCTACGAGCAGTACTTC	CASSIGGSSYEQYF
-	-	TRBV5-1	TRBJ2-3	TGCGCCAGCAGCCAGGGAATCACAGATACGCAGTATTTT	CASSQGITDTQYF
-	-	TRBV29-1	TRBJ1-5	TGCAGCGTTGGACCAGGAGGTTCAAGCAATCAGCCCCAGCATTTT	CSVGPGGSSNQPQHF
-	-	TRBV2	TRBJ1-3	TGTGCCAGCTCCGACAACTCTGGAAACACCATATATTTT	CASSDNSGNTIYF
-	-	TRBV4-2	TRBJ2-7	TGTGCCAGCAGCCAAGATCTAAAGGGGAACTACGAGCAGTACTTC	CASSQDLKGNYEQYF
-	-	TRBV6-5	TRBJ1-1	TGTGCCAGCAGCATCAGGGGTAACACTGAAGCTTTCTTT	CASSIRGNTEAFF
TRBD2	-	TRBV7-2	TRBJ2-5	TGTGCCAGCAGCCAAGACTACTCTAGCGGGGGGCGGGAGACCCAGTACTTC	CASSQDYSSGGRETQYF
-	few	TRBV29-1	TRBJ1-1	TGCAGCGCCCAGAACACTGAAGCTTTCTTT	CSAQNTEAFF
TRBD1	-	TRBV7-3	TRBJ1-1	TGTGCCAGCAGCGCCACAGGGGGGAACACTGAAGCTTTCTTT	CASSATGGNTEAFF
-	-	TRBV19	TRBJ1-6	TGTGCCAGTGGACCACCACAGGTTTTTCGTGCACCCCTCCACTTT	CASGPPQVFRAPLHF
-	-	TRBV6-5	TRBJ1-2	TGTGCCAGCAGTTACTCGGGGGCTGAGGGCTACACCTTC	CASSYSGAEGYTF
-	few	TRBV4-3	TRBJ2-5	TGCGCCAGCAGCCACCAGGGTAGGAAGACCCAGTACTTC	CASSHQGRKTQYF
-	few	TRBV5-4	TRBJ2-6	TGTGCCTCACAGTTCTCTGGGGCCAACGTCCTGACTTTC	CASQFSGANVLTF
TRBD1	-	TRBV5-6	TRBJ1-1	TGTGCCAGCAGCGGCTACGAACAGGGGAAAGCTTTCTTT	CASSGYEQGKAFF
TRBD2	few	TRBV27	TRBJ2-1	TGTGCCAGCAATCGAGCGGGGGGGCCAGAGTTCTTC	CASNRAGGPEFF
-	-	TRBV30	TRBJ2-7	TGTGCCTGGAAACAGCCTAACCTCTACGAGCAGTACTTC	CAWKQPNLYEQYF
TRBD2	few	TRBV11-2	TRBJ2-3	TGTGCCAGCAGCCCGACGAGCGGGGTGGATGGGACGCAGTATTTT	CASSPTSGVDGTQYF
TRBD1	few	TRBV14	TRBJ2-1	TGTGCCAGCAGCCAAGGGACAGGGGGCCGGGGTGAGCAGTTCTTC	CASSQGTGGRGEQFF
-	once	TRBV15	TRBJ1-3	TGTGCCACCAGCAGAGAACAGGCGATCTCTGGAAACACCATATATTTT	CATSREQAISGNTIYF
-	few	TRBV6-1	TRBJ1-5	TGTGCCAGCAGTTGGAATGAGGGGGATCAGCCCCAGCATTTT	CASSWNEGDQPQHF
TRBD1	few	TRBV4-2	TRBJ1-2	TGTGCCAGCAGGCAAGACCCGGGACAGGGCGTACCGAATAACTATGGCTACACCTTC	CASRQDPGQGVPNNYGYTF
TRBD1	few	TRBV2	TRBJ1-2	TGTGCCAGCAGTGACAGGGGGAATGGCTACACCTTC	CASSDRGNGYTF
-	few	TRBV11-2	TRBJ2-1	TGTGCCAGCAGCTTAATTAGGAGAGAGCAGTTCTTC	CASSLIRREQFF
TRBD1	few	TRBV28	TRBJ2-7	TGTGCCAGCAGTTTACCGGACAGGACGAGCTCCTACGAGCAGTACTTC	CASSLPDRTSSYEQYF
TRBD1	-	TRBV25-1	TRBJ2-1	TGTGCCAGCAGTGAATATTGGACAGGTACGGGAAAGGTGGTCTTC	CASSEYWTGTGKVVF
TRBD1	few	TRBV4-2	TRBJ1-2	TGTGCCAGCAGCCCCTATTGGACAGGGTCTGATGGCTACACCTTC	CASSPYWTGSDGYTF
-	-	TRBV7-9	TRBJ2-4	TGTGCCAGCAGCCCGTGGCGAGGGAACATTCAGTACTTC	CASSPWRGNIQYF
-	-	TRBV5-6	TRBJ1-1	TGTGCCAGCATAAGGGGAAGGGGGAACACTGAAGCTTTCTTT	CASIRGRGNTEAFF
-	few	TRBV2	TRBJ2-7	TGTGCCAGCAGTGAGCTTACCGGGACTTGGGGGGAAAAGCAGTACTTC	CASSELTGTWGEKQYF
-	few	TRBV18	TRBJ1-1	TGTGCCAGCTCACCCACTTCTTGGTGGGGCGAAAACACTGAAGCTTTCTTT	CASSPTSWWGENTEAFF
TRBD1	few	TRBV7-2	TRBJ1-1	TGTGCCAGCAGCGGAGGGACAGGGACTGAAGCTTTCTTT	CASSGGTGTEAFF
-	-	TRBV9	TRBJ1-1	TGTGCCAGCAGCCATCGACAGAACACTGAAGCTTTCTTT	CASSHRQNTEAFF
TRBD2	once	TRBV6-6	TRBJ2-5	TGTGCCAGCAGTTACCGACGGGGGGGTCTCCGTGAGACCCAGTACTTC	CASSYRRGGLRETQYF
-	-	TRBV10-3	TRBJ1-6	TGTGCCATCAGTTATAGCTCCTATAATTCACCCCTCCACTTT	CAISYSSYNSPLHF
TRBD1	few	TRBV28	TRBJ1-1	TGTGCCAGCAGGGGCTCGACAGGGTCAACTGAAGCTTTCTTT	CASRGSTGSTEAFF
-	-	TRBV28	TRBJ2-3	TGTGCCAGCAACACCCCCCGGGGTACAGATACGCAGTATTTT	CASNTPRGTDTQYF
TRBD2	-	TRBV7-3	TRBJ2-3	TGTGCCAGCAGCCGAAGCGGGGGGGCATCTGATACGCAGTATTTT	CASSRSGGASDTQYF